There are many counts of the clone carrying this T cell receptor (beta chain). Its antigen is not known. Using RNA template, CDR3s of TCR alpha and beta were amplified with iRepertoire arm-PCR. Tissue mRNA or PBMC total RNA, roughly 90-450 ng, went into one-step reverse transcription and amplification. TCRdb processed the multiplex PCR reads anew with MiXCR; each CDR3 protein has one entry. The sample has fewer than 200,000 distinct CDR3 sequences; 43% are singletons. This record comes from a study of glioma-infiltrating T cells. Points from the study as a whole: Only very few CDR3 sequences appeared in both tissue and blood. Tissue-blood divergence was below expectation in non-neoplastic patients, above in gliomas.

CDR3 length equals 15 residues. Trimming took 5 bases from V and 8 from J, leaving 19 bases between them. In germline, CDR1 is LNHNV, CDR2 YYDKDF (reference sequence). This TCR was sampled from a human donor with low-grade glioma or glioblastoma, undergoing nonglioma brain surgery, or in good health (not recorded which). The gene calls are TRBV15 and TRBJ1-3, with D maybe TRBD1 (6 bases). Sequenced material: glioma tissue, nonneoplastic brain tissue, or PBMCs (not recorded which). The chain's CDR3 is CATSAIFRGRDTIYF. CDR3 DNA: TGTGCCACCAGCGCTATTTTCAGGGGTCGGGACACCATATATTTT. Filled out from reference TRBV15 and TRBJ1-3, the complete variable domain reads DAMVIQNPRYQVTQFGKPVTLSCSQTLNHNVMYWYQQKSSQAPKLLFHYYDKDFNNEADTPDNFQSRRPNTSFCFLDIRSPGLGDTAMYLCATSAIFRGRDTIYFGEGSWLTVV.